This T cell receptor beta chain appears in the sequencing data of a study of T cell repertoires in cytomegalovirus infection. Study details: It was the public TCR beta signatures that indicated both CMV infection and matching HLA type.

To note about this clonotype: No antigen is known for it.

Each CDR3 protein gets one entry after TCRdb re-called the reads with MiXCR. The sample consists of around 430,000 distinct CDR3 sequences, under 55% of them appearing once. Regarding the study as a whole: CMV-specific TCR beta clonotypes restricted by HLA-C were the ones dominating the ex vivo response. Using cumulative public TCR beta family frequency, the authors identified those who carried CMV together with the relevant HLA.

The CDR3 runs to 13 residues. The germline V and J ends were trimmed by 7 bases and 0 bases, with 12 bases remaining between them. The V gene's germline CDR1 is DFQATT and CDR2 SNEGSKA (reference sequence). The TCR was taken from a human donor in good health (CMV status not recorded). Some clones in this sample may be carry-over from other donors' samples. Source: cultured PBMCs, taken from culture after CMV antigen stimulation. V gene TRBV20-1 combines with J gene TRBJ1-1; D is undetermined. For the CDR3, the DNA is TGCAGTGGGACCGGGTACATGAACACTGAAGCTTTCTTT. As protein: CSGTGYMNTEAFF.